A selection of T cell receptor beta chains follows, all from one sample in a study of response to subunit inactivated influenza vaccine. A single record per CDR3 protein comes from TCRdb applying MiXCR to the RT-PCR reads. The sample holds 530,000 or so distinct CDR3 sequences; about an eighth are singletons and the top ten take 10%. The material was PBMCs from blood, obtained on the day of vaccination. All receptors come from a man in his forties or fifties who received an inactivated influenza vaccine. CDR3s include the opening cysteine and the closing phenylalanine or tryptophan. Each record gives: CDR3 protein, D gene, J gene, V gene. A D gene is named only where the DNA matches it firmly.

cdr3_aa: CASWTSLTETQYF
d_call: TRBD2
j_call: TRBJ2-5
v_call: TRBV27

cdr3_aa: CASREVAEYNEQFF
d_call: .
j_call: TRBJ2-1
v_call: TRBV5-1

cdr3_aa: CSVGTGRYSNQPQHF
d_call: TRBD1
j_call: TRBJ1-5
v_call: TRBV20-1

cdr3_aa: CASSQGSFTEAFF
d_call: .
j_call: TRBJ1-1
v_call: TRBV3-1

cdr3_aa: CASSEVLGQYNEQFF
d_call: TRBD1
j_call: TRBJ2-1
v_call: TRBV2

cdr3_aa: CASSGGVSRSGELFF
d_call: .
j_call: TRBJ2-2
v_call: TRBV9

cdr3_aa: CASSLASRTEQYF
d_call: .
j_call: TRBJ2-7
v_call: TRBV12-3/TRBV12-4

cdr3_aa: CSGERENNNEQFF
d_call: TRBD2
j_call: TRBJ2-1
v_call: TRBV20-1

cdr3_aa: CASSSYRQRTNYGYTF
d_call: .
j_call: TRBJ1-2
v_call: TRBV11-2

cdr3_aa: CSVGESGRANTGELFF
d_call: .
j_call: TRBJ2-2
v_call: TRBV29-1

cdr3_aa: CASSPLGPYGYTF
d_call: .
j_call: TRBJ1-2
v_call: TRBV7-9

cdr3_aa: CASSLSGSFDEQFF
d_call: TRBD2
j_call: TRBJ2-1
v_call: TRBV28

cdr3_aa: CASSSLRAMPFQYF
d_call: .
j_call: TRBJ2-4
v_call: TRBV12-3/TRBV12-4

cdr3_aa: CASKGLNIQYF
d_call: .
j_call: TRBJ2-4
v_call: TRBV28

cdr3_aa: CASSVNRFSYNEQFF
d_call: .
j_call: TRBJ2-1
v_call: TRBV5-1

cdr3_aa: CASSLDSVNEKLFF
d_call: .
j_call: TRBJ1-4
v_call: TRBV6-5

cdr3_aa: CRSGDGVTQYF
d_call: TRBD2
j_call: TRBJ2-5
v_call: TRBV20-1

cdr3_aa: CASSLAGLAGGHYEQFF
d_call: TRBD2
j_call: TRBJ2-1
v_call: TRBV12-3/TRBV12-4

cdr3_aa: CASSFGVSTEAFF
d_call: .
j_call: TRBJ1-1
v_call: TRBV12-3/TRBV12-4

cdr3_aa: CATSDADRGLGANVLTF
d_call: TRBD1
j_call: TRBJ2-6
v_call: TRBV24-1

cdr3_aa: CSAGNNEQFF
d_call: .
j_call: TRBJ2-1
v_call: TRBV20-1

cdr3_aa: CSVEWNYEQYF
d_call: .
j_call: TRBJ2-7
v_call: TRBV29-1

cdr3_aa: CAIDRTGATYEQYF
d_call: TRBD1
j_call: TRBJ2-7
v_call: TRBV10-3

cdr3_aa: CSVDRGGGTEAFF
d_call: TRBD1
j_call: TRBJ1-1
v_call: TRBV29-1

cdr3_aa: CASSWGLAGKTSSYNEQFF
d_call: TRBD2
j_call: TRBJ2-1
v_call: TRBV6-5

cdr3_aa: CATSSVRGPYEQYF
d_call: .
j_call: TRBJ2-7
v_call: TRBV7-8

cdr3_aa: CASSLLGTSGETQYF
d_call: .
j_call: TRBJ2-5
v_call: TRBV5-1

cdr3_aa: CASTWGTGVHEQYF
d_call: TRBD1
j_call: TRBJ2-7
v_call: TRBV12-3/TRBV12-4

cdr3_aa: CSATDPGGETQYF
d_call: .
j_call: TRBJ2-5
v_call: TRBV20-1

cdr3_aa: CASSIAYEQYF
d_call: .
j_call: TRBJ2-7
v_call: TRBV5-6

cdr3_aa: CATSDYGNEQFF
d_call: .
j_call: TRBJ2-1
v_call: TRBV24-1

cdr3_aa: CASSPSSGGELFF
d_call: .
j_call: TRBJ2-2
v_call: TRBV11-2

cdr3_aa: CASSPPDSGAGELFF
d_call: .
j_call: TRBJ2-2
v_call: TRBV18

cdr3_aa: CATSDSRLAGTDTQYF
d_call: TRBD2
j_call: TRBJ2-3
v_call: TRBV24-1

cdr3_aa: CATSRDGGTDTQYF
d_call: .
j_call: TRBJ2-3
v_call: TRBV24-1

cdr3_aa: CAISGGGQSSYEQYF
d_call: .
j_call: TRBJ2-7
v_call: TRBV10-3

cdr3_aa: CASTSGRLDTDTQYF
d_call: TRBD2
j_call: TRBJ2-3
v_call: TRBV28